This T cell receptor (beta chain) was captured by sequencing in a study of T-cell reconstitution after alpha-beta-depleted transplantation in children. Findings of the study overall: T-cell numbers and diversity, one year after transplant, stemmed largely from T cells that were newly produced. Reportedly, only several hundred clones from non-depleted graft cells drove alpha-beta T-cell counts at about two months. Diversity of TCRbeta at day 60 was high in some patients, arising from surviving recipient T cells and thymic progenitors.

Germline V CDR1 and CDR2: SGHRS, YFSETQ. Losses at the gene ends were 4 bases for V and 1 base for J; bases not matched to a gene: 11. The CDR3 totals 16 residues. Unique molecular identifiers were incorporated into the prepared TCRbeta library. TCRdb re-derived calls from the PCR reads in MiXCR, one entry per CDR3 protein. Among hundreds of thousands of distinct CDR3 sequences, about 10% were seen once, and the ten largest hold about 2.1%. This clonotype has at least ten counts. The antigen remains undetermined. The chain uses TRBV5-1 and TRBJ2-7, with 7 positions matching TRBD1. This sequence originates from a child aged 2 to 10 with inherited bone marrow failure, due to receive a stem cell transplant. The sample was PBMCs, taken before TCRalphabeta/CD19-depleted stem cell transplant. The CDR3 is CASSHYGQELSYEQYF. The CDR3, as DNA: TGCGCCAGCAGCCATTATGGACAGGAGCTTTCCTACGAGCAGTACTTC.